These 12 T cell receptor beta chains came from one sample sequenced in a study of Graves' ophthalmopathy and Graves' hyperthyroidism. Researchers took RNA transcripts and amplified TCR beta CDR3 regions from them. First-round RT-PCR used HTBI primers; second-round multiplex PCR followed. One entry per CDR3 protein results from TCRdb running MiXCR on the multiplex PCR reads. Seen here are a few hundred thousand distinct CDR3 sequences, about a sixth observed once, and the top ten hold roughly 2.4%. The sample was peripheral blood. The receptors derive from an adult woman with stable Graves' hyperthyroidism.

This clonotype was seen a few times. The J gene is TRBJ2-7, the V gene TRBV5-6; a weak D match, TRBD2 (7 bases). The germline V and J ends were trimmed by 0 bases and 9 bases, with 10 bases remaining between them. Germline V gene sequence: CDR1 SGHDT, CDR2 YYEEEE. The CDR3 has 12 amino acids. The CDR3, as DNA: TGTGCCAGCAGCTTGGGGGCGGGGGCGCAGTACTTC. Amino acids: CASSLGAGAQYF.

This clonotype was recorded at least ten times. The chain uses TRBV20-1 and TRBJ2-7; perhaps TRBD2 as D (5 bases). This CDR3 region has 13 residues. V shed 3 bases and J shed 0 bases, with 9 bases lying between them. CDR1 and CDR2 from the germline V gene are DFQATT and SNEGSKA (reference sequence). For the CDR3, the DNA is TGCAGTGCTAGTCGAGGGAGCTCCTACGAGCAGTACTTC. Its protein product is CSASRGSSYEQYF.

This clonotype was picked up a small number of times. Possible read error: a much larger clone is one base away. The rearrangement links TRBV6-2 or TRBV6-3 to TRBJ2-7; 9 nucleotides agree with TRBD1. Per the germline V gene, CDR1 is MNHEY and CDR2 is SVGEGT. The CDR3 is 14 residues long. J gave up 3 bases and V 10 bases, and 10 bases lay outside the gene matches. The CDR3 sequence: CANDPGQGNYEQYF. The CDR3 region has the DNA TGTGCCAACGACCCGGGACAGGGTAACTACGAGCAGTACTTC.

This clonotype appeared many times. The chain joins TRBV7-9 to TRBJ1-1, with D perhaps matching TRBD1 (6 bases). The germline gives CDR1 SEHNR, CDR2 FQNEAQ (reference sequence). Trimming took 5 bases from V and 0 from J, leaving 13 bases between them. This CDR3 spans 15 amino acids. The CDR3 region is CASSPGGDMNTEAFF. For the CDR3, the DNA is TGTGCCAGCAGCCCGGGAGGGGACATGAACACTGAAGCTTTCTTT.

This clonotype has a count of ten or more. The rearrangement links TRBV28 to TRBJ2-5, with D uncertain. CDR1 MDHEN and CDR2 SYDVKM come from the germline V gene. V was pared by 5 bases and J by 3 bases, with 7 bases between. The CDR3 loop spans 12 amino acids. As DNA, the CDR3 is TGTGCCAGCAGTCCTCGGGAAGAGACCCAGTACTTC. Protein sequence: CASSPREETQYF.

CDR3 nucleotides: TGTGCCACCAGGGAGAATAACTATGGCTACACCTTC. Protein sequence: CATRENNYGYTF. V gene TRBV15 combines with J gene TRBJ1-2; no definite D call. V was shortened by 6 bases and J by 1 base, with 6 bases between the two germline ends. CDR3 length: 12 amino acids. Germline CDR1 is LNHNV and CDR2 is YYDKDF (reference sequence).

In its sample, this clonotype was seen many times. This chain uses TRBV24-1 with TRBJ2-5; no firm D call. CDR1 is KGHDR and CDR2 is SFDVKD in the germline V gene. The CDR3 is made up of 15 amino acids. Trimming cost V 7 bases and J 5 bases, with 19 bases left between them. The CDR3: CATSASDRGGETQYF. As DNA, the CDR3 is TGTGCCACCAGCGCATCCGACCGCGGTGGGGAGACCCAGTACTTC.

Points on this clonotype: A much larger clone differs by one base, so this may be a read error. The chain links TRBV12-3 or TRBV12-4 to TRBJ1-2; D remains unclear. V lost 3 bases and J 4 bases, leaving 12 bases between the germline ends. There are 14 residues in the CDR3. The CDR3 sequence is CASSFHDWGYGYTF. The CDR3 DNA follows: TGTGCCAGCAGTTTTCACGACTGGGGCTATGGCTACACCTTC.

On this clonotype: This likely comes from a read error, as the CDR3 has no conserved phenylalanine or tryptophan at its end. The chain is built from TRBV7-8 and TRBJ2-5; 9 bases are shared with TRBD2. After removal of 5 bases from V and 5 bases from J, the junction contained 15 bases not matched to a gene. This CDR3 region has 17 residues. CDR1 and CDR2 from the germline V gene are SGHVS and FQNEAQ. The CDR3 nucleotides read TGTGCCAGCAGCCGGGGTAGCGGGAGTTCGGGTTTTGAGACCCAGTACCTC. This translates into CASSRGSGSSGFETQYL.

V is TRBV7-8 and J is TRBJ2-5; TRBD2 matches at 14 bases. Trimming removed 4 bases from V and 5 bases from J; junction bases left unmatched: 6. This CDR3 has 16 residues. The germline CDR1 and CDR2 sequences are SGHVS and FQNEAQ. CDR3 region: CASSSTGTSGSETQYF. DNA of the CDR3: TGTGCCAGCAGCTCGACCGGGACTAGCGGGAGCGAGACCCAGTACTTC.

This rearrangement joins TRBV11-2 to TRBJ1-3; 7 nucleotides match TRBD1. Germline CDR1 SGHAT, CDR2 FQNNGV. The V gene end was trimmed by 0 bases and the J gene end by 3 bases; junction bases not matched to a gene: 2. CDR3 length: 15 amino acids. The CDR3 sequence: CASSLEQGLGNTIYF. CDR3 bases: TGTGCCAGCAGCTTAGAACAGGGGCTTGGAAACACCATATATTTT.

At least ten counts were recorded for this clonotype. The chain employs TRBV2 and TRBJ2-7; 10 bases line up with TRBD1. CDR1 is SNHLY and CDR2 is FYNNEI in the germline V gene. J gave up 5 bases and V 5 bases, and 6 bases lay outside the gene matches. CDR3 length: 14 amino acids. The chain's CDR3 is CASSQETGGDEQYF. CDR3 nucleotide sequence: TGTGCCAGCAGTCAGGAGACAGGGGGCGACGAGCAGTACTTC.